The next 23 T cell receptor beta chains were all read from a single sample in a study of cytomegalovirus exposure and HLA in healthy donors. The PCR contained 60 Vbeta and 13 Jbeta primers. The data were produced by immunoSEQ multiplex PCR, yet TCRdb's version contains in-frame clones alone and is incomplete. This sample has roughly 68,000 clones, with about 75% found just once. The sequenced sample was PBMCs. These receptors were obtained from a woman aged 25 to 39 in good health and CMV-seropositive.

The chain combines TRBV15 with TRBJ1-1, with a possible D match to TRBD1 (5 bases). The CDR3 extends over 14 amino acids. The germline V gene has CDR1 LNHNV and CDR2 YYDKDF (reference sequence). V lost 5 bases, J lost 6 bases, and 16 bases lay in between. In DNA, the CDR3 is TGTGCCACCAGCGCCCGGTGGGAAGGGGCTGAAGCTTTCTTT. This encodes CATSARWEGAEAFF.

This clone was recorded once. The chain is built from TRBV6-4 and TRBJ2-3; D might be TRBD2 (5 bases). V lost 2 bases and J lost 0, with 6 bases in between. Looked up from germline, CDR1 is MRHNA and CDR2 is SNTAGT. This CDR3 is built from 14 residues. The CDR3 sequence: CASSDQRSTDTQYF. The CDR3 coding sequence is TGTGCCAGCAGTGACCAGCGGAGCACAGATACGCAGTATTTT.

This clone was detected once. This sequence joins TRBV27 and TRBJ2-1; 8 nucleotides align to TRBD2. The germline V gene has CDR1 MNHEY and CDR2 SMNVEV (reference sequence). The CDR3 has 14 residues. V was clipped by 5 bases and J by 6 bases; unmatched bases: 6. For the CDR3, the DNA is TGTGCCAGCAGTCCACAACTAGCGGCCAATGAGCAGTTCTTC. This translates into CASSPQLAANEQFF.

This clone was counted many times. V and J are TRBV4-1 and TRBJ2-3; the match to TRBD2 covers 11 bases. J lost 4 bases, V lost 3 bases, and 15 bases had no gene match. The CDR3 is 19 amino acids. Germline V gives CDR1 MGHRA, CDR2 YSYEKL. The CDR3 sequence: CASSHPGLAERWGADTQYF. The CDR3 region has the DNA TGCGCCAGCAGCCACCCGGGACTAGCGGAGAGGTGGGGGGCAGATACGCAGTATTTT.

The chain couples TRBV2 to TRBJ2-5; the D gene is possibly TRBD1 (5 bases). CDR1 and CDR2 from the germline V gene are SNHLY and FYNNEI. V lost 3 bases and J 0 bases, leaving 11 bases between the germline ends. CDR3 length equals 15 residues. The CDR3 nucleotides read TGTGCCAGCAGTGATGGCAGGGCTTACCAAGAGACCCAGTACTTC. This sequence encodes CASSDGRAYQETQYF.

This rearrangement joins TRBV28 to TRBJ2-1, with D perhaps TRBD1 (6 bases). This CDR3 is built from 17 residues. Germline lookup yields CDR1 MDHEN and CDR2 SYDVKM. V lost 0 bases and J 1 base, leaving 13 bases between the germline ends. CDR3 nucleotide sequence: TGTGCCAGCAGTTTATGGATGGGGGCATCTTCCTACAATGAGCAGTTCTTC. It translates to CASSLWMGASSYNEQFF.

The rearrangement joins TRBV7-2 to TRBJ1-5; unclear D gene. The CDR3 is 14 amino acids. Germline V gene lookup returns CDR1 SGHTA and CDR2 FQGNSA. V lost 5 bases and J 10 bases, leaving 18 bases between the germline ends. CDR3 bases: TGTGCCAGCAGCCCAGAGGGTAGGAGTCTACCCCAGCATTTT. It encodes CASSPEGRSLPQHF.

CDR3 DNA sequence: TGCAGCGTTCGACAGACCTATAATTCACCCCTCCACTTT. Encoded protein: CSVRQTYNSPLHF. The V and J genes are TRBV29-1 and TRBJ1-6; maybe TRBD1 (5 bases). Trimming left V 5 bases short and J 2 bases short, with 7 bases between. This CDR3 is 13 amino acids long. Germline CDR1 and CDR2: SQVTM and ANQGSEA. The full variable domain, completed using reference TRBV29-1 and TRBJ1-6, is SAVISQKPSRDICQRGTSLTIQCQVDSQVTMMFWYRQQPGQSLTLIATANQGSEATYESGFVIDKFPISRPNLTFSTLTVSNMSPEDSSIYLCSVRQTYNSPLHFGNGTRLTVT.

The chain carries TRBV6-1 and TRBJ1-2; tentatively, D is TRBD1 (6 bases). The V and J ends lost 10 bases and 0 bases respectively, with 9 bases between them. This CDR3 is built from 12 residues. Per germline, CDR1 MNHNS and CDR2 SASEGT. CDR3 bases: TGTGCCACCCGGACAGCTAACTATGGCTACACCTTC. Its protein is CATRTANYGYTF.

The V call is TRBV10-2, the J call TRBJ2-7; possible D gene TRBD2, 6 bases. V was clipped by 4 bases and J by 2 bases, with 9 bases between them. The V gene's germline CDR1 is WSHSY and CDR2 SAAADI. The CDR3 consists of 13 residues. In nucleotides, the CDR3 is TGCGCCAGCAGTGCGGCGGGAACCTACGAGCAGTACTTC. Translated, it gives CASSAAGTYEQYF.

V usage is TRBV5-1 and J usage is TRBJ2-2; D may be TRBD2 (6 bases). Germline CDR1 is SGHRS and CDR2 is YFSETQ. The length of the CDR3 is 16 residues. Trimming took off 2 bases at V and 5 bases at J, with 16 bases between the two ends. The CDR3 here is CASSFNRESRTGELFF. The CDR3 coding sequence is TGCGCCAGCAGCTTTAATCGGGAGTCACGGACCGGGGAGCTGTTTTTT.

The DNA of the CDR3 is TGTGCCAGCAGTCCCCCCCCCGGGACAGGGAACTACGAGCAGTACTTC. It yields the protein CASSPPPGTGNYEQYF. The chain has TRBV27 and TRBJ2-7; 9 bases agree with TRBD1. CDR3 size: 16 residues. Losses at the gene ends were 5 bases for V and 3 bases for J; bases not matched to a gene: 11. Germline CDR1 is MNHEY and CDR2 is SMNVEV (reference sequence).

The chain links TRBV28 to TRBJ2-7; 10 bases are a match to TRBD1. The CDR3 spans 14 residues. Germline loops: CDR1 MDHEN, CDR2 SYDVKM. Trimming removed 4 bases from V and 0 bases from J; junction bases left unmatched: 0. CDR3 DNA: TGTGCCAGCAGTTGGACAGGGGGCTCCTACGAGCAGTACTTC. Residues: CASSWTGGSYEQYF.

A word on this clone: An end of the junction does not agree with germline; a read error may underlie this. The chain links TRBV7-7 to TRBJ2-5; perhaps TRBD1 as D (6 bases). Looked up from germline, CDR1 is SSHAT and CDR2 is FNYEAQ (reference sequence). This CDR3 has 18 residues. CDR3 amino acids: CASSPGVGAGGPLGTQYF. CDR3 sequence (DNA): TGTGCTAGCAGCCCAGGGGTAGGAGCTGGGGGCCCTCTTGGGACCCAGTACTTC. Combining the CDR3 with reference TRBV7-7 and TRBJ2-5 gives the whole variable domain GAGVSQSPRYKVTKRGQDVTLRCDPISSHATLYWYQQALGQGPEFLTYFNYEAQPDKSGLPSDRFSAERPEGSISTLTIQRTEQRDSAMYRCASSPGVGAGGPLGTQYFGPGTRLLVL.

The chain combines TRBV29-1 with TRBJ2-1; D may be TRBD2 (6 bases). The CDR3 is 15 amino acids. Germline-derived CDR1 and CDR2 are SQVTM and ANQGSEA. V was shortened by 1 base and J by 10 bases, with 20 bases between the two germline ends. CDR3 DNA sequence: TGCAGCGTTGAAGCAAGGGCGCGGGGAAAAGGGGAGCAGTTCTTC. This codes for CSVEARARGKGEQFF.

This chain links TRBV27 with TRBJ2-1; 7 bases agree with TRBD2. Trimming removed 7 bases from V and 0 bases from J; junction bases left unmatched: 9. This CDR3 is built from 16 residues. Germline CDR1 reads MNHEY; CDR2 reads SMNVEV (reference sequence). The CDR3 protein is CASTPARGSSYNEQFF. CDR3 nucleotide sequence: TGTGCCAGCACCCCGGCCCGCGGGAGCTCCTACAATGAGCAGTTCTTC.

The chain employs TRBV12-5 and TRBJ2-1, with 8 bases identical to TRBD2. CDR3 size: 15 residues. Trimming at V came to 5 bases and at J to 7 bases, leaving 10 bases not matched to a gene. Germline V gives CDR1 LGHNT, CDR2 FRNRAP. This CDR3 is CASGLGVTSENEQFF. DNA of the CDR3: TGTGCTAGTGGTCTTGGTGTGACTAGCGAGAATGAGCAGTTCTTC.

The rearrangement links TRBV11-2 to TRBJ2-3, with D tentatively TRBD2 (6 bases). From germline, CDR1 is SGHAT and CDR2 FQNNGV. This CDR3 contains 16 residues. V was trimmed by 5 bases and J by 3 bases, leaving 18 bases between them. CDR3 sequence reads: CASSRLPGEPTDTQYF. CDR3 bases: TGTGCCAGCAGCCGGCTCCCGGGAGAACCAACAGATACGCAGTATTTT.

The chain recombines TRBV2 with TRBJ2-3, with 8 bases lining up with TRBD1. The CDR3 loop spans 14 amino acids. Germline lookup yields CDR1 SNHLY and CDR2 FYNNEI. Trimming at V came to 5 bases and at J to 3 bases, leaving 4 bases not matched to a gene. The DNA of the CDR3 is TGTGCCAGCAGTCTGACAGGGGCGACAGATACGCAGTATTTT. Protein sequence: CASSLTGATDTQYF.

In this sample, this clone turned up a few times. The V and J genes are TRBV2 and TRBJ2-7; tentatively, D is TRBD2 (5 bases). The length of the CDR3 is 14 residues. Germline lookup yields CDR1 SNHLY and CDR2 FYNNEI. V lost 7 bases to trimming and J lost 0 bases, with 13 bases between them. CDR3 nucleotide sequence: TGTGCCAGCAAGACAAGCGGTACCTCCTACGAGCAGTACTTC. Translation: CASKTSGTSYEQYF.

The chain's CDR3 is CASSFGGRGGTEAFF. CDR3 in DNA: TGTGCCAGCAGCTTCGGTGGTAGGGGAGGCACTGAAGCTTTCTTT. The J gene is TRBJ1-1, the V gene TRBV7-2, with D possibly TRBD1 on 5 matching bases. Trimming removed 3 bases at V and 4 bases at J, with 15 bases between. The CDR3 is 15 residues long. From germline, CDR1 is SGHTA and CDR2 FQGNSA.

V and J are TRBV19 and TRBJ2-6, with 8 bases that match TRBD2. This CDR3 contains 19 residues. Germline values: CDR1 LNHDA, CDR2 SQIVND (reference sequence). The V and J ends lost 4 bases and 2 bases, in that order; junction bases with no gene match: 13. CDR3 nucleotide sequence: TGTGCCAGTAGTAGCGTCCGGGGACTAGGGGGTACTGGGGCCAACGTCCTGACTTTC. Translated, it gives CASSSVRGLGGTGANVLTF.

The chain couples TRBV10-2 to TRBJ2-7; 14 bases are shared with TRBD2. V gave up 2 bases and J gave up 5 bases; unmatched junction bases: 5. Germline CDR1 is WSHSY and CDR2 is SAAADI. The CDR3 is 16 residues long. The chain's CDR3 is CASSERRTSGRHEQYF. CDR3 bases: TGCGCCAGCAGTGAGAGAAGGACTAGCGGGAGGCACGAGCAGTACTTC.